This T cell receptor beta chain originates from a study of blood T cell repertoires in COVID-19. This table comes from immunoSEQ multiplex PCR, and its TCRdb copy is limited to in-frame clones, with some not included. The sample contains under 100,000 clones, about 85% of which appear only once. A Seattle source enrolled patients during active infection and followed them longitudinally. The germline V gene has CDR1 GTSNPN and CDR2 SVGIG (reference sequence). CDR3 length: 13 residues. V shed 0 bases, J shed 6 bases, and the junction held 3 bases outside the gene matches. Source material: peripheral blood. The receptor was isolated from a woman older than 75 with COVID-19, enrolled during active disease. The J gene is TRBJ2-5, the V gene TRBV30, with 8 bases that match TRBD1. CDR3: CAWSVQGAQTQYF. In DNA form, the CDR3 reads TGTGCCTGGAGTGTGCAGGGGGCGCAGACCCAGTACTTC.